The text below deals with one TCR beta chain. Its antigen remains undetermined. The record has no base qualities; no much larger clone is one base away. This sample is part of a study of glioma-infiltrating T cells after dendritic cell vaccination listed by TCRdb under 2016. About the study as a whole: The cohort included around 15 glioblastoma patients drawn from Phase I and II dendritic cell vaccination trials, of whom 9 were newly diagnosed and 6 had recurrent disease. To make the vaccine, monocyte-derived dendritic cells were cultured for about seven days with IL-4 and GM-CSF and then pulsed overnight with autologous tumor lysate. Between about 2002 and 2013, the patients were given dendritic cell vaccination pulsed with autologous tumor lysate. Patients received three intradermal dendritic cell vaccine injections at biweekly intervals in the arm below the axilla. Deep sequencing of TCR beta CDR3 regions was used to quantify tumor-infiltrating lymphocyte content and compare tumor and blood repertoires in dendritic cell-vaccinated glioblastoma patients. Survival after dendritic cell vaccination was correlated with TCR sequencing metrics, such as TIL content and the overlap between tumor and blood repertoires. What the authors observed across the whole study: After dendritic cell vaccination, a higher estimated pretreatment TIL content predicted longer time to progression and longer overall survival. The cohort was small and heterogeneous, few patients had complete blood and tumor sets, and even fewer had initial-recurrent tumor pairs. The three-group TCR overlap response model was characterized as speculative, and prospective validation of the model was stated to be required. TCR clonality showed no direct relationship with survival, which suggests that a diverse polyclonal response may be important.

This specimen's time point label, per the study, means: after dendritic cell vaccination, including at tumor progression/relapse. Patients were selected on the basis of adequate residual fresh-frozen tumor tissue and more than two years of available survival data. Molecular status otherwise varied across the glioblastoma patients, but none of them carried an isocitrate dehydrogenase mutation. PBMC were collected before vaccination, two weeks after the third vaccination, and at tumor progression when it occurred. The Qiagen DNeasy Blood extraction Kit was used to extract genomic DNA. TCRB CDR3 regions were amplified from approximately 2 ug genomic DNA, or all available DNA if less, using the immunoSEQ assay. The multiplex PCR employed 60 forward primers targeting TCR V beta segments and 13 reverse primers targeting J beta segments. To estimate reads per starting template, synthetic control templates were spiked into each sample at limiting dilution. The Illumina HiSeq System generated 87 bp sequencing reads. Under the source paper's analysis protocol: To remove PCR and sequencing errors, closely related sequences were merged with a nearest neighbor algorithm. TCR overlap was defined as the percentage of unique tumor TCR beta sequences that were also found in the peripheral blood of the same patient. In TCRdb, the immuneACCESS table is reduced to in-frame sequences with V and J assigned. These tables do not hold every clone; where another copy was compared, an unresolved V gene accounts for under half, and the others remain unexplained. The V and J calls and clone size are taken from that table; D and trimming were inferred from the DNA. The sample profile shows fewer than 75,000 clones; about 83% of them were found once. Of the sample, around 8.3% falls within the top ten clones.

The germline V gene encodes CDR1 SGHDT and CDR2 YYEEEE. Including the terminal cysteine and phenylalanine, the CDR3 comprises 13 residues. Just the 39-base CDR3 DNA is kept, in frame starting at base 1. V sheds 4 bases and J sheds 2 bases, leaving 8 bases between their ends. This clonotype was obtained from a human donor with glioblastoma. The chain is encoded by TRBV5-6 joined to TRBJ2-3; perhaps TRBD1 is the D gene, with 5 bases matching. Sequences were derived from blood, sampled after dendritic cell vaccination. Here the CDR3 is given as CASSQGSTDTQYF. In nucleotide form, the sequence is TGTGCCAGCAGCCAGGGTTCCACAGATACGCAGTATTTT.